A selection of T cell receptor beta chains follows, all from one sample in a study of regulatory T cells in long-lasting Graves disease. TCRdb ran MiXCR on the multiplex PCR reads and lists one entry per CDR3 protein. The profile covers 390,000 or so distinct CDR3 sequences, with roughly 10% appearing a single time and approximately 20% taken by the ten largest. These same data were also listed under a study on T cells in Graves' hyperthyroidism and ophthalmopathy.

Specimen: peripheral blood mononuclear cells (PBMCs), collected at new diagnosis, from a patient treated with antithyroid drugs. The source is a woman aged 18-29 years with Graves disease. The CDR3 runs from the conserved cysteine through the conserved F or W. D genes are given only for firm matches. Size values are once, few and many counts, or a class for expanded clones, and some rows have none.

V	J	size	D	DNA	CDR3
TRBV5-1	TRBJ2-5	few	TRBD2	TGCGCCAGCAGCTGGTACCTGAAAGGGACTAGCGGGAGGGCCGGGCAAGAGACCCAGTACTTC	CASSWYLKGTSGRAGQETQYF
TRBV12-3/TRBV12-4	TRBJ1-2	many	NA	TGTGCCAGCAGTTTTAATTTAGCTCACTTC	CASSFNLAHF
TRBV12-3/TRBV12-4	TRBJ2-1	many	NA	TGTGCCAGTGGGGATTGGATCAATGAGCAGTTCTTC	CASGDWINEQFF
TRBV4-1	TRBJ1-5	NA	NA	TGCGCCAGCAGCCAAGATCGGCAGGGGCAACAGCCCCAGCATTTT	CASSQDRQGQQPQHF
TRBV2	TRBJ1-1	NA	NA	TGTGCCAGCAACTCAATGGGGGAAAACACTGAAGCTTTCTTT	CASNSMGENTEAFF
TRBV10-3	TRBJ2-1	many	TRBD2	TGTGCCATCAGTGAGTCGATCGGCGGGGGGGGGAATGAGCAGTTCTTC	CAISESIGGGGNEQFF
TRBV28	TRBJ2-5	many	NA	TGTGCCAGCAGTCCAGGGACGGCTCAAGAGACCCAGTACTTC	CASSPGTAQETQYF
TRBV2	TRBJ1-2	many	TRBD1	TGTGCCAGCAGTCGGCCGGGACAGTCGTACTATGGCTACACCTTC	CASSRPGQSYYGYTF
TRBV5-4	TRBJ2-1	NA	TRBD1	TGTGCCAGCAGCCACGGGACAGGCCAGTCCTACAATGAGCAGTTCTTC	CASSHGTGQSYNEQFF
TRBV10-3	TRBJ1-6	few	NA	TGTGCCAGCACAGGATACCCTAATTCACCCCTCCACTTT	CASTGYPNSPLHF
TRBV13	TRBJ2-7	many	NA	TGTGCCAGCAGCTCTCTCCGGGACGGAGACTACGAGCAGTACTTC	CASSSLRDGDYEQYF
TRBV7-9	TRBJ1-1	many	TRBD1	TGTGCCAGCAGCTCTAGACAGGGGGCTGAAGCTTTCTTT	CASSSRQGAEAFF
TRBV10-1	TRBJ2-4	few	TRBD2	TGCGCCAGCCTTCATGGCGGGAGGGCCAGGGGTCATCGGCTAGCCAAAAACATTCAGTACTTC	CASLHGGRARGHRLAKNIQYF
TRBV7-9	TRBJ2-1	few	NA	TGTGCCAGCAGCTCCGTGGGAACTGTTGCGTATCGTGAGCAGTTCTTC	CASSSVGTVAYREQFF
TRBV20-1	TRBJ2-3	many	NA	TGCAGTGCTAGAGATTCGAGACTCCCCACAGATACGCAGTATTTT	CSARDSRLPTDTQYF
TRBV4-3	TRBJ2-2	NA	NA	TGCGCCAGCAGCCAACGGTACACCGGGGAGCTGTTTTTT	CASSQRYTGELFF
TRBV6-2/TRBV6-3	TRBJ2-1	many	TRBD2	TGTGCCAGCAGTTACTCGGGGGACTATGGAGGGGATGAGCAGTTCTTC	CASSYSGDYGGDEQFF
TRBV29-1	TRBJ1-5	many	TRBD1	TGCAGCGTCCCGGGACAGGGGAGCAATCAGCCCCAGCATTTT	CSVPGQGSNQPQHF
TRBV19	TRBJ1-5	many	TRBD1	TGTGCCAGTAGTCGGGGGACAGGAACCAATCAGCCCCAGCATTTT	CASSRGTGTNQPQHF
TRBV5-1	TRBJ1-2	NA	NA	TGCGCCAGCAGCTTGGCTTTTGGGGAGGTGCGCTATGGCTACACCTTC	CASSLAFGEVRYGYTF
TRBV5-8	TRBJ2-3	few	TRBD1	TGTGCCAGCAGCTTCCATGACAGGGTGACAGATACGCAGTATTTT	CASSFHDRVTDTQYF
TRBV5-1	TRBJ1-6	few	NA	TGCGCCAGCAGACAAACAAACTTCTTGAGCTCCTATAATTCACCCCTCCACTTT	CASRQTNFLSSYNSPLHF
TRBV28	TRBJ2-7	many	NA	TGTGCCAGCAGATACCGGGACCCCTCCTACGAGCAGTACTTC	CASRYRDPSYEQYF
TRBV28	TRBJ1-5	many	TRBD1	TGTGCCAGCGCAGAGGGGACAGGGGGTCAGCCCCAGCATTTT	CASAEGTGGQPQHF
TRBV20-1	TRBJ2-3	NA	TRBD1	TGCAGTGCTAGGGGGGACAGGGGCAAAAGCACAGATACGCAGTATTTT	CSARGDRGKSTDTQYF
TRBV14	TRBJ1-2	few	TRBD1	TGTGCCAGCAGCCCCCCCGGACAGGGAAGCTATGGCTACACCTTC	CASSPPGQGSYGYTF
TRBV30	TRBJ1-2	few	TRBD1	TGTGCCTGGAGTGTACAGGGGCTCAAGTATGGCTACACCTTC	CAWSVQGLKYGYTF
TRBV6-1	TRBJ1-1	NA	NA	TGTGCCAGCACTCCGCGGGGGCCCCGGACTGAAGCTTTCTTT	CASTPRGPRTEAFF
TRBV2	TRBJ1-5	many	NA	TGTGCCAGCAGTGAAGAGCAGGTACACGTTCAGCCCCAGCATTTT	CASSEEQVHVQPQHF
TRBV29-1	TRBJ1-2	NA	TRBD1	TGCAGCGTTGGGGGACAGGGGAGCTATGGCTACACCTTC	CSVGGQGSYGYTF
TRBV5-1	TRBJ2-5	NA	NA	TGCGCCAGCAGCGCGGGATCCCAAGAGACCCAGTACTTC	CASSAGSQETQYF
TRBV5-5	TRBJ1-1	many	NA	TGTGCCAGCAGCTTGGCCAGGTCGAACACTGAAGCTTTCTTT	CASSLARSNTEAFF
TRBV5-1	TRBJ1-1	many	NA	TGCGCCAGCAGCCCCCCCGAGGGGAACACTGAAGCTTTCTTT	CASSPPEGNTEAFF
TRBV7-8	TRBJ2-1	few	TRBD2	TGTGCCAGCAGCTTAGTGTCCTTGACTAGCCTCAATGAGCAGTTCTTC	CASSLVSLTSLNEQFF
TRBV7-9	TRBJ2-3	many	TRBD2	TGTGCCAGCAGATCGTCGTGGGGCGGGAGTGGAGATACGCAGTATTTT	CASRSSWGGSGDTQYF
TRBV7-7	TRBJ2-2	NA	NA	TGTGCTAGCAGCTTAGATGGGGAGCTGTTTTTT	CASSLDGELFF
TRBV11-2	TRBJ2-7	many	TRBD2	TGTGCCAGCAGCTTAGGTGCGGGAGGTATCGAGCAGTACTTC	CASSLGAGGIEQYF
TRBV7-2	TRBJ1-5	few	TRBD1	TGTGCCAGCAGCTGGGACAGGCGAGGCCTCAATCAGCCCCAGCATTTT	CASSWDRRGLNQPQHF
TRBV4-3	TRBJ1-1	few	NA	TGCGCCAGCAGCCACACTGAGGGGACTGAAGCTTTCTTT	CASSHTEGTEAFF
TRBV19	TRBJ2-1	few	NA	TGTGCCAGTAGTATGTTCATGGGAAGCTCCTACAATGAGCAGTTCTTC	CASSMFMGSSYNEQFF